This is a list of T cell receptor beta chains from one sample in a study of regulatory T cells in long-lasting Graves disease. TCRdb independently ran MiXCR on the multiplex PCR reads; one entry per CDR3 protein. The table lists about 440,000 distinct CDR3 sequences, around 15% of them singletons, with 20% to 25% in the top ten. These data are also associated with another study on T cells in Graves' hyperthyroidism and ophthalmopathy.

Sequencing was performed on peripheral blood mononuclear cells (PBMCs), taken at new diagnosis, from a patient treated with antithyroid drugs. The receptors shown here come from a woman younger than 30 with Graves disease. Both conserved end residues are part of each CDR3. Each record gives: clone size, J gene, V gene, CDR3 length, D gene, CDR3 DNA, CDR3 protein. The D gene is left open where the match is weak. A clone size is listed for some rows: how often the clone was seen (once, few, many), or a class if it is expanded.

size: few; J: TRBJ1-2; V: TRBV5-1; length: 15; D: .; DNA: TGCGCCAGCAGCTTGGTCAGGGAGCTCGGCTATGGCTACACCTTC; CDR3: CASSLVRELGYGYTF
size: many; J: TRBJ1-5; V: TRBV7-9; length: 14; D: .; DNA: TGTGCCAGCAGCTTGGAGGGAGGCAATCAGCCCCAGCATTTT; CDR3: CASSLEGGNQPQHF
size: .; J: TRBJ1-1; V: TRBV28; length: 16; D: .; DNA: TGTGCCAGCACCCTGTCTGGGACACCTAGGAACACTGAAGCTTTCTTT; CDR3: CASTLSGTPRNTEAFF
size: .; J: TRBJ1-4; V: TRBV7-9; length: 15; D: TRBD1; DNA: TGTGCCAGCAGCGGCGGACAGGCGACAAGCGAAAAACTGTTTTTT; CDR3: CASSGGQATSEKLFF
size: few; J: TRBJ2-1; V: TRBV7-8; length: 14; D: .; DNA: TGCGCCAGCAGCCATGTGGGGACTTCCTACGAGCAGTTCTTC; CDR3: CASSHVGTSYEQFF
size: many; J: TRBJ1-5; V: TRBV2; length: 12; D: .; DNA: TGTGCCAGCACCGACAGGTATCAGCCCCAGCATTTT; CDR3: CASTDRYQPQHF
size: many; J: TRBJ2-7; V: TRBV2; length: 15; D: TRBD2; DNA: TGTGCCAGCAGTAATCAGGGACTAGGAACCTACGAGCAGTACTTC; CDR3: CASSNQGLGTYEQYF
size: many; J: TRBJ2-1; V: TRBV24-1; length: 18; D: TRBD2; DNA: TGTGCCACCAGTGATTCCCGACTAGCGGGAGAGTCCTACAATGAGCAGTTCTTC; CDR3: CATSDSRLAGESYNEQFF
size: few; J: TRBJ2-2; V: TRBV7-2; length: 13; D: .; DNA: TGTGCCAGCAGCTTAGGCTTCGCCGGGGAGCTGTTTTTT; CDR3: CASSLGFAGELFF
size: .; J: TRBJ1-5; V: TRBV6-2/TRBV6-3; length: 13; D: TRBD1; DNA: TGTGCCAGCAGGGGACAGGGGGCTCAGCCCCAGCATTTT; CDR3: CASRGQGAQPQHF
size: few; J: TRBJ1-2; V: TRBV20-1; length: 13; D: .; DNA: TGCAGTGCTAGAGATATAAGGCGCTATGGCTACACCTTC; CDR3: CSARDIRRYGYTF
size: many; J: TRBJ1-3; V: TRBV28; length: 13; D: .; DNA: TGTGCCAGCAGTTTATATGGTGGAAACACCATATATTTT; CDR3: CASSLYGGNTIYF
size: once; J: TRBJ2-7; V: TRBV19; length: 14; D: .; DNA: TGTGCCAGTAGTAGAGGACACGGAACCTACGAGCAGTACTTC; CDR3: CASSRGHGTYEQYF
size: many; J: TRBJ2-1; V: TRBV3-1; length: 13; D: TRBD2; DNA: TGTGCCAGCAGCCGAGCAGCGGGAAATGAGCAGTTCTTC; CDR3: CASSRAAGNEQFF
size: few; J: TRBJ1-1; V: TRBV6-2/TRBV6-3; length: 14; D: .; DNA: TGTGCCAGCACGAAAGCGCAGGGGAACACTGAAGCTTTCTTT; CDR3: CASTKAQGNTEAFF
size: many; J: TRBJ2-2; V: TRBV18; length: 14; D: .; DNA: TGTGCCAGCTCACCACTCCCTAACACCGGGGAGCTGTTTTTT; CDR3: CASSPLPNTGELFF
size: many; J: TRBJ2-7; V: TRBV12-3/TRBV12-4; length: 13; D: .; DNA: TGTGCCAGCATGGGGCAGGGGATTTACGAGCAGTACTTC; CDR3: CASMGQGIYEQYF
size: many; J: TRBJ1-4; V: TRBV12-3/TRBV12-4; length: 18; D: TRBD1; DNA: TGTGCCAGCAGTTTAAGACAGGGGGCGTCCCCGATAGGTGAAAAACTGTTTTTT; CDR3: CASSLRQGASPIGEKLFF
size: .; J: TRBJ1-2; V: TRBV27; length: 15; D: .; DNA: TGTGCCAGTCGGGAGGGAGGCCCGGCAGGCTATGGCTACACCTTC; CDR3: CASREGGPAGYGYTF
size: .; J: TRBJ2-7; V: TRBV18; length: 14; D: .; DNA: TGTGCCAGCTCACCAGATTTAAGCTCCTACGAGCAGTACTTC; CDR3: CASSPDLSSYEQYF
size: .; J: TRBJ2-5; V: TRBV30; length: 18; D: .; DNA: TGTGCCTGGAGTGTAACCTTTAGGGTTATCGCGGGACAAGAGACCCAGTACTTC; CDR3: CAWSVTFRVIAGQETQYF
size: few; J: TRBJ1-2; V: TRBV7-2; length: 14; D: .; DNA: TGTGCCAGCAGCTTAATCCCGGGGGGCTATGGCTACACCTTC; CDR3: CASSLIPGGYGYTF
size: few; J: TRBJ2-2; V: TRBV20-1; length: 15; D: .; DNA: TGCAGTGCAAAGAACGACAACCGGAACACCGGGGAGCTGTTTTTT; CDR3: CSAKNDNRNTGELFF
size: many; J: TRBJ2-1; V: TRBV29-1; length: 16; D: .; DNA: TGCAGCGGAACCCCTGGCGTTGGCGGGCGGGGAAATGAGCAGTTCTTC; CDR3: CSGTPGVGGRGNEQFF
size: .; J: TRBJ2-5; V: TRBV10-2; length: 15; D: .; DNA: TGCGCCAGCAGTGAGTCGCCCAGGCCCCAAGAGACCCAGTACTTC; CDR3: CASSESPRPQETQYF
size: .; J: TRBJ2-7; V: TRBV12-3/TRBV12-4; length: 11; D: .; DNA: TGTGCCAGCAGCTCCGGACTTCAACAGTACTTC; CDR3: CASSSGLQQYF
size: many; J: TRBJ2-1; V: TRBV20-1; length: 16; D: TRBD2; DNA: TGCAGTGCTACGGGACTAGCGGGGTCTCACTACAATGAGCAGTTCTTC; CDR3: CSATGLAGSHYNEQFF
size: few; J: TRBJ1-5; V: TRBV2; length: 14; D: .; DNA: TGTGCCAGCAGAGGGGTAAGGGGGAACCAGCCCCAGCATTTT; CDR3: CASRGVRGNQPQHF
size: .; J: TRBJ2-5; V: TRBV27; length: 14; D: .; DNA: TGTGCCAGCAGTAGGCTAAGTTCCCAAGAGACCCAGTACTTC; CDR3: CASSRLSSQETQYF
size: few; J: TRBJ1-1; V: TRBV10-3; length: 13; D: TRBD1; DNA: TGTGCCATCGGAGACAGGGGAGATACTGAAGCTTTCTTT; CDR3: CAIGDRGDTEAFF
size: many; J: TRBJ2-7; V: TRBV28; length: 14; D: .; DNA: TGTGCCAGCAGTTTGGGAGCCAGACGAGACGAGCAGTACTTC; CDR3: CASSLGARRDEQYF
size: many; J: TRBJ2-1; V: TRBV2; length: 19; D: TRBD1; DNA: TGTGCCAGCAGTGTTTTTTTATCCTGGGGACAGGCAACCTACAATGAGCAGTTCTTC; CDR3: CASSVFLSWGQATYNEQFF
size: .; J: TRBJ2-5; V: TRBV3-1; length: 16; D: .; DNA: TGTGCCAGCAGCCCGAAGCCGGGACACCTGAGGGAGACCCAGTACTTC; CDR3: CASSPKPGHLRETQYF
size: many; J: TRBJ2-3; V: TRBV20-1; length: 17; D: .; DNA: TGCAGTGCTACCAACCTCCGGGACACCCTTAGCACAGATACGCAGTATTTT; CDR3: CSATNLRDTLSTDTQYF
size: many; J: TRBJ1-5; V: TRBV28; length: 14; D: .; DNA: TGTGCCAGCAGTTCAGGGGAGGGTGGTCAGCCCCAGCATTTT; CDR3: CASSSGEGGQPQHF
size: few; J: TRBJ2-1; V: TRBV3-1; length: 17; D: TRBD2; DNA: TGTGCCAGCAGCCATGGCCTAGCGGGGCCCTCCTACAATGAGCAGTTCTTC; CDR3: CASSHGLAGPSYNEQFF
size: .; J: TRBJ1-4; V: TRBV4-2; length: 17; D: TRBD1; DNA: TGTGCCAGCAGCCAAGCCGACAGGGGGCGCGGAGATGAAAAACTGTTTTTT; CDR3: CASSQADRGRGDEKLFF
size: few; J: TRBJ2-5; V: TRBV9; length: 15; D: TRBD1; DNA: TGTGCCAGCAGCTACCGAACGGGGGACAGGGAGACCCAGTACTTC; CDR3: CASSYRTGDRETQYF
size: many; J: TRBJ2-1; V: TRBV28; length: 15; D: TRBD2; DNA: TGTGCCAGCAGTCCTCGCGGTAGCGGGACTATTGAGCAGTTCTTC; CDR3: CASSPRGSGTIEQFF
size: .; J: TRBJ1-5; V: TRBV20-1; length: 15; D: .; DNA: TGCAGTGCTACCTTATCCTCCAGACTCAATCAGCCCCAGCATTTT; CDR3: CSATLSSRLNQPQHF
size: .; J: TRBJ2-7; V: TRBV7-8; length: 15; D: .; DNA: TGTGCCAGCAGCTTAGCCATGCAGGGAGGCCACGAGCAGTACTTC; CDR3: CASSLAMQGGHEQYF
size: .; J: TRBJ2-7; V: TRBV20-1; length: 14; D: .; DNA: TGCAGTGCTAGCGGGGGACAGATATTCTACGAGCAGTACTTC; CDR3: CSASGGQIFYEQYF
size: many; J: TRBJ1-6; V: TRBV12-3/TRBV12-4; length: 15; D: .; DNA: TGTGCCAGCGGGTATGGGGGGACGGTAAATTCACCCCTCCACTTT; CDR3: CASGYGGTVNSPLHF
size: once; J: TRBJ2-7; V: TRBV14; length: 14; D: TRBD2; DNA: TGTGCCAGCAGCCTCGCGGGGGGGGCAGCCGAGCAGTACTTC; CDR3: CASSLAGGAAEQYF